What follows are 3 T cell receptor beta chains derived from one specimen sequenced in a study of T cells in Graves' hyperthyroidism and ophthalmopathy. Amplified TCR beta CDR3 regions derived from RNA transcripts. When the TCR CDR3 underwent first-round RT-PCR, the HTBI primer set was used. Each CDR3 protein gets one entry after TCRdb re-called the multiplex PCR reads with MiXCR. The table lists 450,000 to 600,000 distinct CDR3 sequences, around 15% of them singletons. Material: blood. The source is a woman aged 40 to 50 with Graves' hyperthyroidism.

This clonotype was detected only a few times. The V and J genes are TRBV30 and TRBJ2-2; 10 bases match TRBD2. Trimming removed 3 bases from V and 7 bases from J; junction bases left unmatched: 11. The CDR3 length is 16 residues. Germline V gene sequence: CDR1 GTSNPN, CDR2 SVGIG (reference sequence). CDR3 in amino acids: CAWRDRLAGEYGELFF. CDR3 coding DNA: TGTGCCTGGAGGGACAGACTAGCGGGCGAGTACGGGGAGCTGTTTTTT.

The gene calls are TRBV6-5 and TRBJ2-7; 8 nucleotides align to TRBD2. This CDR3 is built from 18 residues. Germline CDR1 and CDR2: MNHEY and SVGAGI. V was clipped by 2 bases and J by 3 bases; unmatched bases: 15. CDR3 DNA: TGTGCCAGCAGTTACCGCTGGCCCCAAGCGGGAGATTACTACGAGCAGTACTTC. Residues: CASSYRWPQAGDYYEQYF.

A note on this clonotype: A much larger clone differs from this one at a single base, so this may be a read error. This sequence joins TRBV28 and TRBJ1-5; D gene uncertain. This CDR3 has 13 residues. V lost 3 bases and J 4 bases, leaving 7 bases between the germline ends. Germline CDR1 MDHEN, CDR2 SYDVKM. The CDR3 region is CASSFGVNQPQHF. CDR3 bases: TGTGCCAGCAGTTTCGGGGTGAATCAGCCCCAGCATTTT.